This TCR beta chain was retrieved from a study of blood T cell repertoires in COVID-19. For the study at large: From T cells, B-cell-depleted T cells, or PBMCs came the material, which was cDNA or gDNA.

As processed by the authors: Amplification from reference gene primers served as the basis for estimated nucleated cell counts. TCRdb keeps only in-frame clones here, not all; method: immunoSEQ multiplex PCR. V, J and clone size were drawn from that table, and D and trimming were deduced from the DNA. The table lists some 260,000 clones, 84% of them singletons. Study members were between roughly 18 and 100 years old and lived in around 24 US regions. Assignment of participants to cohorts was predicated upon participant-reported clinical history. CDR1 is SGHAT, CDR2 FQNNGV, per germline. The CDR3 has 12 residues. V was shortened by 3 bases and J by 5 bases, with 7 bases between the two germline ends.

Sequenced: PBMCs or T cells enriched from blood (not recorded which). The clonotype comes from a man aged 25 to 45 with acute COVID-19. The rearrangement uses TRBV11-2 and TRBJ2-5; no firm D call. The CDR3 DNA sequence: TGTGCCAGCAGCTTTATCGGGGAGACCCAGTACTTC. Its protein is CASSFIGETQYF.